This TCR beta chain was identified in a study of blood T cell repertoires in COVID-19. Study details: The samples span acute and convalescent COVID-19 from the United States, Italy and Spain. T cells, B-cell-depleted T cells, or PBMCs provided the cDNA or gDNA that served as material.

In the authors' workflow: Estimation of nucleated cell counts was performed using reference gene primer amplification. This table comes from immunoSEQ multiplex PCR, and its TCRdb copy is limited to in-frame clones, with some not included. D and trimming were read from the DNA, whereas the V and J calls and clone size are those reported in that table. The sample includes around 150,000 clones, around 80% seen only once; the top ten take roughly 8.6%. With V trimmed by 5 bases and J by 8 bases, 3 bases remained unmatched. This CDR3 has 13 amino acids. From germline, CDR1 is SGHAT and CDR2 FQDESV (reference sequence).

Sequencing was done on a sample of peripheral blood. The gene calls are TRBV11-1 and TRBJ2-4; 10 positions agree with TRBD1. The sequence was collected from a woman older than 75 in a cohort sampled during active or convalescent COVID-19. The CDR3 DNA reads as TGTGCCAGCAGCCCAGGGACAGGGGACATTCAGTACTTC. Its protein product is CASSPGTGDIQYF.